Following are 18 T cell receptor beta chains from one sample sequenced in a study of blood T cells in healthy people across ages. A sample-barcoded 5' primer and a J-beta primer mix were used in a second PCR of roughly 7 to 12 cycles. TCRdb re-called the 5' RACE reads with MiXCR, one entry per CDR3 protein. The repertoire includes about 2 million distinct CDR3 sequences, about 50% of them detected once, and less than 2.5% sits in the top ten. Sequencing input: blood. The receptors here all came from a woman aged 40 to 50 in good health.

CDR3 in DNA: TGTGCCAGCAGCTTAGAAGGTTTAGCGGGGGATGAGCAGTTCTTC. This codes for CASSLEGLAGDEQFF. The chain employs TRBV7-2 and TRBJ2-1, with 9 bases fitting TRBD2. The V gene end was trimmed by 1 base and the J gene end by 8 bases; junction bases not matched to a gene: 6. CDR3 length equals 15 residues. Per germline, CDR1 SGHTA and CDR2 FQGNSA.

This chain joins TRBV7-6 and TRBJ2-3, with D perhaps matching TRBD2 (5 bases). The CDR3 loop spans 17 amino acids. CDR1 and CDR2 (germline): SGHVS, FNYEAQ. Trimming cost V 0 bases and J 0 bases, with 13 bases left between them. CDR3 DNA: TGTGCCAGCAGCTTAGCGCTCGGGATAGCGAGCACAGATACGCAGTATTTT. Translation: CASSLALGIASTDTQYF. Complete variable domain (other parts from reference TRBV7-6 and TRBJ2-3): GAGVSQSPRYKVTKRGQDVALRCDPISGHVSLYWYRQALGQGPEFLTYFNYEAQQDKSGLPNDRFSAERPEGSISTLTIQRTEQRDSAMYRCASSLALGIASTDTQYFGPGTRLTVL.

The chain carries TRBV20-1 and TRBJ1-1; 9 bases match TRBD1. From germline, CDR1 is DFQATT and CDR2 SNEGSKA (reference sequence). The CDR3 is made up of 12 amino acids. The CDR3 loop is CRQDRGQSEAFF. In nucleotides, the CDR3 is TGCAGGCAGGACAGGGGACAGTCTGAAGCTTTCTTT.

There are a few counts of this clonotype. The V and J genes are TRBV20-1 and TRBJ2-7; 9 bases match TRBD2. CDR1 is DFQATT, CDR2 SNEGSKA, per germline (reference sequence). The CDR3 covers 14 residues. The ends lost 6 bases at V and 2 bases at J; junction bases unmatched: 8. The CDR3 here is CSATQRGAPYEQYF. The CDR3 nucleotides are TGCAGTGCCACCCAGCGGGGGGCCCCCTACGAGCAGTACTTC.

Only a few counts were recorded for this clonotype. The chain couples TRBV7-2 to TRBJ2-7; the D call may be TRBD1 or TRBD2 (6 bases each). Matching the DNA end better, TRBJ2-4 makes the J call doubtful. This CDR3 is built from 16 residues. The germline V gene encodes CDR1 SGHTA and CDR2 FQGNSA. CDR3 coding DNA: TGTGCCAGCAGTCGGCTCCGAGGGGGGCAGGAAAACATTCAGTACTTC. This gives the protein CASSRLRGGQENIQYF.

In its sample, this clonotype was seen once. This sequence joins TRBV18 and TRBJ1-2; D remains ambiguous. The length of the CDR3 is 15 residues. Germline-derived CDR1 and CDR2 are KGHSH and LQKENI. V was trimmed by 1 base and J by 0 bases, leaving 9 bases between them. CDR3: CASSPRPGSNYGYTF. The DNA for the CDR3 is TGTGCCAGCTCACCACGTCCCGGATCTAACTATGGCTACACCTTC.

This rearrangement joins TRBV6-5 to TRBJ1-1, with D maybe TRBD1 (5 bases). The CDR3 has 15 amino acids. Germline V CDR1 and CDR2: MNHEY, SVGAGI. V shed 6 bases and J shed 1 base, with 15 bases lying between them. This CDR3 is CASSQKGLRNTEAFF. CDR3 DNA: TGTGCCAGCAGCCAAAAGGGACTCAGGAACACTGAAGCTTTCTTT.

The sample holds a few counts of this clonotype. V usage is TRBV12-3 or TRBV12-4 and J usage is TRBJ1-2, with a possible D match to TRBD1 (6 bases). The CDR3 spans 14 residues. Trimming left V 3 bases short and J 6 bases short, with 14 bases between. The CDR3 DNA reads TGTGCCAGCAGTTTGAGGGGGGTATCCGATGGCTACACCTTC. Amino acids: CASSLRGVSDGYTF.

The rearrangement links TRBV14 to TRBJ2-3; tentative D call: TRBD1 (5 bases). The CDR3 contains 15 residues. The V gene's germline CDR1 is SGHDN and CDR2 FVKESK. The V end lost 4 bases, the J end lost 6 bases, and 17 bases lay between the germline ends. CDR3 sequence (DNA): TGTGCCAGCAGCCCGAACAGGTTCAATGCCGATACGCAGTATTTT. Residues: CASSPNRFNADTQYF.

The J gene is TRBJ2-3, the V gene TRBV5-5, with D tentatively TRBD1 (6 bases). Germline V gene sequence: CDR1 SGHKS, CDR2 YYEKEE (reference sequence). The CDR3 sequence is 19 residues long. V was trimmed by 6 bases and J by 4 bases, leaving 30 bases between them. Written as DNA, the CDR3 is TGTGCCAGCACCCACGGCCCCGGGACACCATCGTCCACCGCAGATACGCAGTATTTT. This codes for CASTHGPGTPSSTADTQYF.

The rearrangement links TRBV14 to TRBJ1-1, with D unresolved. This CDR3 has 14 amino acids. V was shortened by 4 bases and J by 6 bases, with 15 bases between the two germline ends. Germline-derived CDR1 and CDR2 are SGHDN and FVKESK. The CDR3 sequence: CASSLGPPRAEAFF. The CDR3 DNA sequence: TGTGCCAGCAGCCTCGGACCCCCGAGGGCTGAAGCTTTCTTT.

The J gene is TRBJ2-5, the V gene TRBV4-3; 8 nucleotides align to TRBD2. Trimming removed 4 bases from V and 11 bases from J; junction bases left unmatched: 27. Germline CDR1 is LGHNA and CDR2 is YSLEER. This CDR3 contains 19 residues. The CDR3 spells CASSPLSGGDLGVSNEQYF. The CDR3 DNA follows: TGCGCCAGCAGCCCCCTGTCGGGGGGGGACCTTGGGGTCTCAAATGAGCAGTACTTC.

In DNA, the CDR3 is TGCGCCAGCACCCTACAGGGGGACTATGGCTACACCTTC. Its translation is CASTLQGDYGYTF. V is TRBV5-1 and J is TRBJ1-2, with 8 nucleotides matching TRBD1. J was trimmed by 3 bases and V by 6 bases; bases with no gene match: 4. The V gene's germline CDR1 is SGHRS and CDR2 YFSETQ. The CDR3 is 13 residues long.

This clonotype appeared a few times. This chain uses TRBV7-2 with TRBJ1-6; the D is unclear. Per the germline V gene, CDR1 is SGHTA and CDR2 is FQGNSA. The CDR3 is 15 residues long. The V gene lost 2 bases and the J gene lost 9 bases, with 14 bases spanning the gap. CDR3 sequence (DNA): TGTGCCAGCAGCTTAAAAGTCAGAAACGGTTCACCCCTCCACTTT. It specifies CASSLKVRNGSPLHF. The entire variable domain, with the rest obtained from reference TRBV7-2 and TRBJ1-6, is as follows: GAGVSQSPSNKVTEKGKDVELRCDPISGHTALYWYRQSLGQGLEFLIYFQGNSAPDKSGLPSDRFSAERTGGSVSTLTIQRTQQEDSAVYLCASSLKVRNGSPLHFGNGTRLTVT.

This clonotype has only a few counts. In DNA, the CDR3 is TGTGCCAGCAGCCTACGACAGGGGACTTCCTACAATGAGCAGTTCTTC. The encoded protein is CASSLRQGTSYNEQFF. The rearrangement uses TRBV7-2 and TRBJ2-1; 8 bases line up with TRBD1. Per the germline V gene, CDR1 is SGHTA and CDR2 is FQGNSA. V lost 5 bases and J lost 1; bases outside the gene matches: 7. The CDR3 consists of 16 residues.

The rearrangement joins TRBV9 to TRBJ1-4; tentative D call: TRBD1 (5 bases). The CDR3 is 17 amino acids. Trimming removed 0 bases from V and 7 bases from J, with 19 bases in between. Germline V gene lookup returns CDR1 SGDLS and CDR2 YYNGEE. CDR3 DNA: TGTGCCAGCAGCGTAGCGGGTGGGGGACGCACGAGTGAAAAACTGTTTTTT. This encodes CASSVAGGGRTSEKLFF.

This chain joins TRBV6-2 or TRBV6-3 and TRBJ2-7; D is ambiguous. Trimming shortened V by 6 bases and J by 1 base, and 7 bases separated the two germline ends. CDR1 MNHEY and CDR2 SVGEGT come from the germline V gene. The CDR3 has 12 amino acids. CDR3 region: CASRSQSYEQYF. CDR3 coding DNA: TGTGCCAGCAGGAGTCAGTCCTACGAGCAGTACTTC.

This clonotype showed up just a few times. The chain couples TRBV7-2 to TRBJ2-1, with 7 bases lining up with TRBD1. The DNA end is a closer match to TRBJ2-7, so the J assignment may be wrong. This CDR3 is 15 amino acids long. From germline, CDR1 is SGHTA and CDR2 FQGNSA. The CDR3 bases are TGTGCCAGCAGTTCGGACAGGAGCTCCTACAATGAGCAGTACTTC. Its translation is CASSSDRSSYNEQYF.